This TCR beta chain was recorded in a study of spatial heterogeneity in lung cancer. Study-level background: Averaged across combinations, each unique TCR and UMI pairing appeared more than ten times in raw reads, which were uncorrected.

In the case of this clonotype: Antigen: not known. Being off target in a library aimed at alpha chains, this beta chain has a size of little meaning.

Study-wide results and limits: The study found that expanded intratumoral alpha and beta TCR counts tracked tumor mutation counts.

Time point in this sample: sample taken at primary tumor resection. Untreated early-stage non-small cell lung cancer patients, 70 to 85 in total, were the donors. The authors sequenced whole RNA from tumor, nontumor lung or frozen PBMC without sorting. In the library, each TCR cDNA molecule bore its own unique molecular identifier. Each CDR3 protein is one row after TCRdb ran MiXCR on the 5' RACE reads. This table holds more than 6,500 distinct CDR3 sequences, roughly 13% found once. This TCR came from a male donor with early-stage non-small cell lung cancer. This material consisted of lung tumor tissue, taken at surgery.

CDR3 amino acids: CASSLAQAYGYTF. The CDR3 nucleotides are TGTGCCAGCAGCTTAGCACAGGCCTATGGCTACACCTTC. This chain joins TRBV7-9 and TRBJ1-2; a weak D match, TRBD1 (5 bases). Germline V lookup: CDR1 SEHNR, CDR2 FQNEAQ (reference sequence). V was cut by 0 bases and J by 4 bases, with 6 bases left in between. The CDR3 runs to 13 residues.